One and the same sample provided the 14 T cell receptor beta chains below, sequenced in a study of T cells in Graves' hyperthyroidism and ophthalmopathy. RNA transcripts gave rise to amplified TCR beta CDR3 regions. HTBI primers were used for first-round RT-PCR of the TCR CDR3. MiXCR, applied by TCRdb to the multiplex PCR reads, yields one record per CDR3 protein. This repertoire shows about 640,000 distinct CDR3 sequences, less than 25% found once; its top ten account for about 35%. Sequencing used blood. The receptors originated from a man aged 25 to 40 with Graves' ophthalmopathy.

The CDR3 nucleotides are TGTGCCAGCAGCGGGGGACAGGGGAATGGCTACACCTTC. This encodes CASSGGQGNGYTF. The rearrangement uses TRBV5-4 and TRBJ1-2, with 10 bases that match TRBD1. After removal of 4 bases from V and 6 bases from J, the junction contained 3 bases not matched to a gene. Germline CDR1 and CDR2: SGHNT and YYREEE (reference sequence). The length of the CDR3 is 13 residues.

This chain joins TRBV12-3 or TRBV12-4 and TRBJ2-7; 15 nucleotides line up with TRBD2. V lost 5 bases to trimming and J lost 2 bases; unmatched junction nucleotides: 10. The CDR3 spans 18 residues. The CDR3 is CASSPTGTSGRTTYEQYF. Written as DNA, the CDR3 is TGTGCCAGCAGTCCCACCGGGACTAGCGGGAGGACCACCTACGAGCAGTACTTC.

In this sample, this clonotype turned up a few times. The CDR3 DNA reads TGTGCCAGCAGCCAAGGACTAGGCTACACCGGGGAGCTGTTTTTT. This codes for CASSQGLGYTGELFF. This sequence joins TRBV6-1 and TRBJ2-2; TRBD2 agrees at 7 bases. The V gene end was trimmed by 6 bases and the J gene end by 3 bases; junction bases not matched to a gene: 7. Germline V lookup: CDR1 MNHNS, CDR2 SASEGT. CDR3 size: 15 residues.

This chain connects TRBV7-9 to TRBJ1-4; D gene unclear. The CDR3 runs 15 residues. Germline lookup yields CDR1 SEHNR and CDR2 FQNEAQ (reference sequence). Trimming took 3 bases from V and 0 from J, leaving 8 bases between them. The CDR3 spells CASSLDFPTNEKLFF. The CDR3, as DNA: TGTGCCAGCAGCTTGGACTTTCCAACTAATGAAAAACTGTTTTTT.

The genes are TRBV7-2 and TRBJ2-7, with D possibly TRBD2 on 6 matching bases. Per germline, CDR1 SGHTA and CDR2 FQGNSA. The V and J ends lost 4 bases and 6 bases respectively, with 16 bases between them. The CDR3 runs to 14 residues. The CDR3 nucleotides are TGTGCCAGCAGCTATACTAGCTGGGGTCCCGAGCAGTACTTC. Encoded protein: CASSYTSWGPEQYF.

This clonotype has a count of ten or more. The genes are TRBV5-1 and TRBJ2-2; D is unresolved. There are 16 residues in the CDR3. CDR1 and CDR2 (germline): SGHRS, YFSETQ. The germline V and J ends were trimmed by 3 bases and 4 bases, with 16 bases remaining between them. The CDR3: CASSYRGGATTGELFF. DNA of the CDR3: TGCGCCAGCAGCTACCGTGGCGGAGCTACCACCGGGGAGCTGTTTTTT.

The V and J genes are TRBV28 and TRBJ2-2, with a weak D call TRBD2 (5 bases). This CDR3 is built from 16 residues. The V gene lost 4 bases and the J gene lost 6 bases, with 18 bases spanning the gap. The germline CDR1 and CDR2 sequences are MDHEN and SYDVKM. The CDR3 spells CASSSNSESGPGELFF. As DNA, the CDR3 is TGTGCCAGCAGTTCCAATAGCGAAAGTGGCCCCGGGGAGCTGTTTTTT.

This clonotype came up many times. This chain links TRBV2 with TRBJ1-4; D remains unclear. CDR3 length: 14 residues. CDR1 is SNHLY and CDR2 is FYNNEI in the germline V gene. Trimming left V 6 bases short and J 7 bases short, with 15 bases between. The CDR3, as DNA: TGTGCCAGCAGGAAGACTGGGATCGGTGAAAAACTGTTTTTT. This codes for CASRKTGIGEKLFF.

The chain is built from TRBV4-1 and TRBJ1-4; TRBD1 might be the D (5 bases). The ends were cut back, 1 base at V and 3 bases at J, with 9 bases in the middle. This CDR3 is 15 amino acids long. Germline V gene data show CDR1 as MGHRA and CDR2 as YSYEKL. CDR3 loop: CASSQAGVANEKLFF. As DNA, the CDR3 is TGCGCCAGCAGCCAAGCGGGGGTGGCTAATGAAAAACTGTTTTTT.

The DNA of the CDR3 is TGTGCCAGCAGCTTAGCGTCGGGAGCGAGCACCGGGGAGCTGTTTTTT. This sequence encodes CASSLASGASTGELFF. The chain carries TRBV7-9 and TRBJ2-2, with D possibly matching TRBD2 (6 bases). Trimming removed 0 bases from V and 4 bases from J, with 12 bases in between. The CDR3 has 16 residues. Germline V gene sequence: CDR1 SEHNR, CDR2 FQNEAQ (reference sequence).

This clonotype was seen many times. The chain joins TRBV28 to TRBJ2-1; TRBD2 aligns across 9 bases. The V gene's germline CDR1 is MDHEN and CDR2 SYDVKM. The length of the CDR3 is 15 residues. CDR3 in DNA: TGTGCTACAAGCGGGACTAGCCGTCCCTACAATGAGCAGTTCTTC. Its translation: CATSGTSRPYNEQFF.

This sequence joins TRBV5-1 and TRBJ1-4; D possibly corresponds to TRBD1 (6 bases). CDR1 and CDR2 from the germline V gene are SGHRS and YFSETQ. Trimming removed 7 bases at V and 5 bases at J, with 18 bases between. There are 15 residues in the CDR3. CDR3 in amino acids: CASGSGQISNEKLFF. In nucleotides, the CDR3 is TGCGCCAGCGGATCGGGACAAATTTCGAATGAAAAACTGTTTTTT.

In this sample, this clonotype turned up many times. The J gene is TRBJ2-2, the V gene TRBV3-1; TRBD2 aligns across 10 bases. V trimming: 2 bases; J trimming: 7 bases; junction bases outside the gene matches: 16. CDR3 length equals 19 residues. Germline V lookup: CDR1 LGHDT, CDR2 YNNKEL (reference sequence). The CDR3 DNA reads TGTGCCAGCAGCCAAACAACCAGACTAGCGGGTCGCCTGCACGGGGAGCTGTTTTTT. Translated, it gives CASSQTTRLAGRLHGELFF.

In this sample, this clonotype turned up a few times. J is TRBJ1-5 and V is TRBV4-3; TRBD1 might be the D (5 bases). The germline V gene encodes CDR1 LGHNA and CDR2 YSLEER. This CDR3 is 14 amino acids long. Trimming shortened V by 0 bases and J by 11 bases, and 14 bases separated the two germline ends. CDR3 DNA sequence: TGCGCCAGCAGCCAAGATAGAGGGGAGTTGGCCCAGCATTTT. Its protein is CASSQDRGELAQHF.